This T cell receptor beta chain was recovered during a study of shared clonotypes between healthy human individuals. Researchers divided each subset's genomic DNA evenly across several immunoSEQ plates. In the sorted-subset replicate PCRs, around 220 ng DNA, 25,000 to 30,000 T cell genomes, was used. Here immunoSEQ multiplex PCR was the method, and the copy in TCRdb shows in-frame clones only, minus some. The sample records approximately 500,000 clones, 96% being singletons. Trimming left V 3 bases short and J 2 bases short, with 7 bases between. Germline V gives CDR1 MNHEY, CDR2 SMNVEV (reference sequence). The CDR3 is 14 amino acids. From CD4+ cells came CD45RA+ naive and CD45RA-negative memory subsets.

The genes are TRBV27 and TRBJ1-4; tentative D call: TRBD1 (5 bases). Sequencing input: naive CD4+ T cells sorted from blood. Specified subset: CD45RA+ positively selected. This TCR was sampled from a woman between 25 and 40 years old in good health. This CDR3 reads CASSFAGTNEKLFF. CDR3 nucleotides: TGTGCCAGCAGTTTTGCAGGGACTAATGAAAAACTGTTTTTT.